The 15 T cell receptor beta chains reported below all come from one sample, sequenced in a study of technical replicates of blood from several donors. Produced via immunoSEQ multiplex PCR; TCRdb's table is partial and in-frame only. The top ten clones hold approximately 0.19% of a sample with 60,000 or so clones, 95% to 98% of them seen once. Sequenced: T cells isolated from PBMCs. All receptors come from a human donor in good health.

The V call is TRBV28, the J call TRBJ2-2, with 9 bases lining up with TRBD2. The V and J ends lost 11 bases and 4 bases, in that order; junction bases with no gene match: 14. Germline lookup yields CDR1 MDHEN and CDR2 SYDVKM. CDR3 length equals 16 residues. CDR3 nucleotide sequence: TGTGCCCCCAGCGGGCTAGCGGGAAATCTCACCGGGGAGCTGTTTTTT. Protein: CAPSGLAGNLTGELFF.

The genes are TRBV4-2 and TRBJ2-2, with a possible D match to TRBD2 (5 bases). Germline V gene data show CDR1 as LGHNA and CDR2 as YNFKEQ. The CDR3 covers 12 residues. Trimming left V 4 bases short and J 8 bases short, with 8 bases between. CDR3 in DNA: TGTGCCAGCAGCCGGGAGAAGGGGGAGCTGTTTTTT. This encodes CASSREKGELFF.

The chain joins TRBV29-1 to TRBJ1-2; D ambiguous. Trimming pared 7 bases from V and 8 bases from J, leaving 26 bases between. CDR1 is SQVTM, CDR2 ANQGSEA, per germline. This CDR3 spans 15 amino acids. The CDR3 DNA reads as TGCAGCGATGGGCCTGATCCCGCTTCGGGGTTCGGCTACACCTTC. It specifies CSDGPDPASGFGYTF. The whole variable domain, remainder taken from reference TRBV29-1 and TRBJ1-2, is SAVISQKPSRDICQRGTSLTIQCQVDSQVTMMFWYRQQPGQSLTLIATANQGSEATYESGFVIDKFPISRPNLTFSTLTVSNMSPEDSSIYLCSDGPDPASGFGYTFGSGTRLTVV.

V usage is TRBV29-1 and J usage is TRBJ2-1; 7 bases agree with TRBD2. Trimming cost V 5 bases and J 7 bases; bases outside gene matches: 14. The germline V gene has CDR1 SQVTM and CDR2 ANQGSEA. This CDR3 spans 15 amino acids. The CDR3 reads CSVCPSGNHKNEQFF. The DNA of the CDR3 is TGCAGCGTTTGTCCCAGCGGGAACCATAAGAATGAGCAGTTCTTC.

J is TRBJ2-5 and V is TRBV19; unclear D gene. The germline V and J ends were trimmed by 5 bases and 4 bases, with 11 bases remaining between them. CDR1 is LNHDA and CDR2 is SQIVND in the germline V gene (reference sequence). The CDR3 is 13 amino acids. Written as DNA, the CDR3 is TGTGCCAGTAGTGCTACAGACCTAGAGACCCAGTACTTC. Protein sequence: CASSATDLETQYF.

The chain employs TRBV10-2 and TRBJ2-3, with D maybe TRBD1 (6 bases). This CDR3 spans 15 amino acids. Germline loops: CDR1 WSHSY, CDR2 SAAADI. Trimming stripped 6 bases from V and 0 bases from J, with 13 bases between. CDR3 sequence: CASRPGTTSTDTQYF. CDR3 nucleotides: TGCGCCAGCAGACCCGGGACAACTAGCACAGATACGCAGTATTTT.

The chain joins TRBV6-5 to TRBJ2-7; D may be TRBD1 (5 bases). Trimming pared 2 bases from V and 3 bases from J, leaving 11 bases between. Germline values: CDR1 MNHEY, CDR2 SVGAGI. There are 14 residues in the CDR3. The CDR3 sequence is CASSYQGSDYEQYF. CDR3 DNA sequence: TGTGCCAGCAGTTACCAGGGCTCGGACTACGAGCAGTACTTC.

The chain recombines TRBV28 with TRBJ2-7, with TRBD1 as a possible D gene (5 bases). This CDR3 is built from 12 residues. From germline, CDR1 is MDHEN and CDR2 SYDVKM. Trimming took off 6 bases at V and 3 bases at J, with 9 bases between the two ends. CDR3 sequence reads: CASRETDYEQYF. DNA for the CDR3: TGTGCCAGCAGGGAGACAGACTACGAGCAGTACTTC.

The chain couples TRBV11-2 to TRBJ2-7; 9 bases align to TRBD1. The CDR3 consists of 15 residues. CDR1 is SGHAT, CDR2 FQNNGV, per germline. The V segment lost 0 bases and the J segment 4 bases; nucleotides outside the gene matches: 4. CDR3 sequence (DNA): TGTGCCAGCAGCTTAGACGAGGGACAGGGTTACGAGCAGTACTTC. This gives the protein CASSLDEGQGYEQYF.

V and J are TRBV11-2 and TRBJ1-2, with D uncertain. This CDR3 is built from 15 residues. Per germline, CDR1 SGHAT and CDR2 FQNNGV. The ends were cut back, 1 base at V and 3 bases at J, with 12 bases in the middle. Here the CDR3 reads CASSLGRSSHYGYTF. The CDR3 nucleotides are TGTGCCAGCAGCTTAGGACGGAGTTCCCACTATGGCTACACCTTC.

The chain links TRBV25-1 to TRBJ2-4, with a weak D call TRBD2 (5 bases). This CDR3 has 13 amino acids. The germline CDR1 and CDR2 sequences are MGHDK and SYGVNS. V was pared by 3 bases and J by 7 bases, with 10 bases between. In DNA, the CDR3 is TGTGCCAGCAGTGAGGACCGGAGGAACATTCAGTACTTC. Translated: CASSEDRRNIQYF.

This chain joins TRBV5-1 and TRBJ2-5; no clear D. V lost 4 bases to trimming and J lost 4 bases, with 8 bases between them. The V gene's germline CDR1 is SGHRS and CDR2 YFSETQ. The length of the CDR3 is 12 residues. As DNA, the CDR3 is TGCGCCAGCAGCGTCACAACAGAGACCCAGTACTTC. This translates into CASSVTTETQYF.

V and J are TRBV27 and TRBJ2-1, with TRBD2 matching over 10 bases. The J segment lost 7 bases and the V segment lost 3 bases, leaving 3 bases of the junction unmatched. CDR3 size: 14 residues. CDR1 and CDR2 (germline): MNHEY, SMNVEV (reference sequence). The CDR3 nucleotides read TGTGCCAGCAGTTTGGGACTAGCGATTAATGAGCAGTTCTTC. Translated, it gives CASSLGLAINEQFF.

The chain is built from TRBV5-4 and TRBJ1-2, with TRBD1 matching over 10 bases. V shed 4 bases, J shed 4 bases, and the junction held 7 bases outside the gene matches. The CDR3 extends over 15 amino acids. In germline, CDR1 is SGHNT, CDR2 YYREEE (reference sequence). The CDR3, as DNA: TGTGCCAGCAGCCCCGGGACAGGGGCTCTCTATGGCTACACCTTC. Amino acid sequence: CASSPGTGALYGYTF.

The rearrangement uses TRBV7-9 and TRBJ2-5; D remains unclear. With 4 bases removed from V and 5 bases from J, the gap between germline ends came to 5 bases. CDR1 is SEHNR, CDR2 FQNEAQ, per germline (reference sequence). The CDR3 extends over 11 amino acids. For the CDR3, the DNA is TGTGCCAGCAGCTACTTGGAGACCCAGTACTTC. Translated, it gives CASSYLETQYF.